Below, 14 T cell receptor beta chains from the same sample are listed, as sequenced in a study of a mutant IDH1 vaccine in newly diagnosed glioma. The method was immunoSEQ multiplex PCR; TCRdb's version includes in-frame clones alone and lacks a portion of them. The sample lists roughly 60,000 clones, roughly 68% occurring once. Time point here: week 35, safety follow-up. Every vaccine dose comprised 300 ug of mutant IDH1 20-mer peptide plus topical imiquimod. Antigens of these TCRs are unknown. The source material was PBMCs, sampled from a glioma patient whose treatment included an IDH1 peptide vaccine. The source of these receptors is a man aged 45-60 years with glioma.

The chain joins TRBV9 to TRBJ2-2; weak D call: TRBD1 (5 bases). The V gene's germline CDR1 is SGDLS and CDR2 YYNGEE. CDR3 size: 15 residues. V was shortened by 0 bases and J by 7 bases, with 13 bases between the two germline ends. CDR3 bases: TGTGCCAGCAGCGTAGATCCAGGGTTAAACGGGGAGCTGTTTTTT. It is translated as CASSVDPGLNGELFF.

The chain couples TRBV7-2 to TRBJ2-7; 7 bases map to TRBD1. There are 13 residues in the CDR3. Trimming at V came to 5 bases and at J to 4 bases, leaving 5 bases not matched to a gene. The germline V gene encodes CDR1 SGHTA and CDR2 FQGNSA. In DNA, the CDR3 is TGTGCCAGCAGCCAAGACAGGGTGTACGAGCAGTACTTC. This sequence encodes CASSQDRVYEQYF. The full variable domain, with the rest looked up from reference TRBV7-2 and TRBJ2-7, is GAGVSQSPSNKVTEKGKDVELRCDPISGHTALYWYRQSLGQGLEFLIYFQGNSAPDKSGLPSDRFSAERTGGSVSTLTIQRTQQEDSAVYLCASSQDRVYEQYFGPGTRLTVT.

The V and J genes are TRBV30 and TRBJ2-2; D gene unclear. Trimming removed 3 bases at V and 6 bases at J, with 8 bases between. CDR3 length equals 12 residues. Germline V CDR1 and CDR2: GTSNPN, SVGIG (reference sequence). The CDR3 DNA reads TGTGCCTGGAGGTTTGGCTCCGGGGAGCTGTTTTTT. This gives the protein CAWRFGSGELFF.

The J gene is TRBJ1-6, the V gene TRBV30; D is possibly TRBD1 (5 bases). The CDR3 loop spans 13 amino acids. V dropped 6 bases and J dropped 4 bases, with 10 bases sitting between them. Germline V gene data show CDR1 as GTSNPN and CDR2 as SVGIG (reference sequence). The CDR3: CACGGEYNSPLHF. DNA for the CDR3: TGTGCCTGTGGGGGTGAATATAATTCACCCCTCCACTTT. Using reference TRBV30 and TRBJ1-6 for the parts outside the CDR3, the full variable domain is SQTIHQWPATLVQPVGSPLSLECTVEGTSNPNLYWYRQAAGRGLQLLFYSVGIGQISSEVPQNLSASRPQDRQFILSSKKLLLSDSGFYLCACGGEYNSPLHFGNGTRLTVT.

This chain joins TRBV5-4 and TRBJ1-2; 7 positions match TRBD1. J gave up 4 bases and V 6 bases, and 6 bases lay outside the gene matches. The CDR3 has 13 amino acids. Germline V lookup: CDR1 SGHNT, CDR2 YYREEE (reference sequence). The CDR3 sequence is CASTQDRLYGYTF. CDR3 in DNA: TGTGCCAGCACCCAGGACAGGCTCTATGGCTACACCTTC.

The chain uses TRBV7-9 and TRBJ2-7; D gene unclear. CDR3 length equals 14 residues. CDR1 is SEHNR, CDR2 FQNEAQ, per germline (reference sequence). Trimming left V 3 bases short and J 0 bases short, with 9 bases between. CDR3 in amino acids: CASSFPASSYEQYF. CDR3 DNA: TGTGCCAGCAGCTTCCCGGCAAGCTCCTACGAGCAGTACTTC.

In this sample, this clone turned up a few times. J is TRBJ2-2 and V is TRBV19; D might be TRBD2 (5 bases). The germline V and J ends were trimmed by 7 bases and 7 bases, with 13 bases remaining between them. The CDR3 extends over 13 amino acids. Looked up from germline, CDR1 is LNHDA and CDR2 is SQIVND (reference sequence). This CDR3 reads CASKGLRGGELFF. In DNA, the CDR3 is TGTGCCAGTAAGGGCCTCCGGGGCGGGGAGCTGTTTTTT. The entire variable domain, with the rest obtained from reference TRBV19 and TRBJ2-2, is as follows: DGGITQSPKYLFRKEGQNVTLSCEQNLNHDAMYWYRQDPGQGLRLIYYSQIVNDFQKGDIAEGYSVSREKKESFPLTVTSAQKNPTAFYLCASKGLRGGELFFGEGSRLTVL.

This clone was seen only a few times. The gene calls are TRBV18 and TRBJ1-3; 7 nucleotides line up with TRBD1. The CDR3 is 16 residues long. Germline V lookup: CDR1 KGHSH, CDR2 LQKENI. V lost 0 bases and J lost 6; bases outside the gene matches: 8. CDR3 protein: CASSPPGQVPQNTIYF. DNA of the CDR3: TGTGCCAGCTCACCACCCGGACAGGTACCGCAAAACACCATATATTTT.

The chain uses TRBV13 and TRBJ2-3; 8 bases fit TRBD2. From germline, CDR1 is PRHDT and CDR2 FYEKMQ (reference sequence). The V and J ends lost 5 bases and 4 bases, in that order; junction bases with no gene match: 5. The length of the CDR3 is 14 residues. CDR3 sequence: CASSLLGGADTQYF. The CDR3 DNA is TGTGCCAGCAGCCTCCTCGGGGGGGCAGATACGCAGTATTTT.

This chain joins TRBV14 and TRBJ2-5; no clear D gene. Matching the DNA end better, TRBJ2-7 makes the J call doubtful. The CDR3 has 13 residues. Germline V gives CDR1 SGHDN, CDR2 FVKESK. CDR3 sequence: CASSQGNRYEQYF. DNA for the CDR3: TGTGCCAGCAGCCAAGGAAACAGATACGAGCAGTACTTC.

This clone was counted only a few times. V is TRBV7-8 and J is TRBJ2-1; perhaps TRBD2 as D (5 bases). Trimming cost V 5 bases and J 4 bases, with 15 bases left between them. Per germline, CDR1 SGHVS and CDR2 FQNEAQ. This CDR3 spans 15 amino acids. CDR3 in DNA: TGTGCCAGCAGCGCCGTCGGAGGCGGTTACAATGAGCAGTTCTTC. Protein: CASSAVGGGYNEQFF. The full variable domain, in which reference TRBV7-8 and TRBJ2-1 provide the parts outside the CDR3, is GAGVSQSPRYKVAKRGQDVALRCDPISGHVSLFWYQQALGQGPEFLTYFQNEAQLDKSGLPSDRFFAERPEGSVSTLKIQRTQQEDSAVYLCASSAVGGGYNEQFFGPGTRLTVL.

The gene calls are TRBV7-2 and TRBJ2-5; TRBD2 matches at 8 bases. This CDR3 spans 14 amino acids. In germline, CDR1 is SGHTA, CDR2 FQGNSA. Trimming took 5 bases from V and 4 from J; bases not matched to a gene: 6. The CDR3 sequence: CASSLGREGETQYF. The DNA of the CDR3 is TGTGCCAGCAGCCTAGGACGGGAGGGAGAGACCCAGTACTTC.

This clone was picked up a small number of times. The chain has TRBV7-8 and TRBJ1-1; D is ambiguous. Trimming removed 2 bases from V and 6 bases from J, with 7 bases in between. Germline V gives CDR1 SGHVS, CDR2 FQNEAQ. The CDR3 consists of 12 residues. The CDR3 DNA sequence: TGTGCCAGCAGCTTAATCGGCCCTGAAGCTTTCTTT. Amino acids: CASSLIGPEAFF.

V gene TRBV5-1 combines with J gene TRBJ1-2; D not certain. The V end was cut by 4 bases, the J end by 3 bases, with 13 bases between. Germline CDR1 reads SGHRS; CDR2 reads YFSETQ. CDR3 length: 14 residues. The CDR3 is CASSGASLDYGYTF. DNA for the CDR3: TGCGCCAGCAGCGGAGCTTCTCTGGACTATGGCTACACCTTC.